Listed below are T cell receptor beta chains from one sample, sequenced in a study of regulatory T cells in long-lasting Graves disease. Using its own MiXCR run on the multiplex PCR reads, TCRdb lists one record per CDR3 protein. Among roughly 510,000 distinct CDR3 sequences, 15% to 20% were seen once, and the ten largest hold about 11%. The same specimen was also included in a second study, on T cells in Graves' hyperthyroidism and ophthalmopathy.

The starting material was peripheral blood mononuclear cells (PBMCs), obtained at new diagnosis, from a patient treated with antithyroid drugs. Every receptor here comes from a man younger than 35 with Graves disease. Both conserved end residues are part of each CDR3. The D gene is left open where the match is weak. Clone size is stated in some rows and not others, as once, few, many or a class when expanded.

j_gene: TRBJ2-1; abundance: many; v_gene: TRBV5-6; d_gene: NA; CDR3aa: CASSQFKRAGSYNEQFF; CDR3nt: TGTGCCAGCAGCCAGTTTAAGAGGGCCGGCTCCTACAATGAGCAGTTCTTC
j_gene: TRBJ1-2; abundance: few; v_gene: TRBV30; d_gene: TRBD1; CDR3aa: CAWSTGDNYGYTF; CDR3nt: TGTGCCTGGAGTACAGGGGACAACTATGGCTACACCTTC
j_gene: TRBJ2-1; abundance: NA; v_gene: TRBV27; d_gene: TRBD1; CDR3aa: CASSLGPGQGAVNEQFF; CDR3nt: TGTGCCAGCAGTTTAGGGCCGGGACAGGGGGCGGTCAATGAGCAGTTCTTC
j_gene: TRBJ2-3; abundance: few; v_gene: TRBV10-2; d_gene: TRBD1; CDR3aa: CASSEPRTGVGRGDTQYF; CDR3nt: TGCGCCAGCAGTGAGCCCAGAACAGGGGTCGGACGCGGAGATACGCAGTATTTT
j_gene: TRBJ1-1; abundance: NA; v_gene: TRBV5-1; d_gene: NA; CDR3aa: CASSLKTSRPLEAFF; CDR3nt: TGCGCCAGCAGCCTCAAAACCAGTCGGCCCCTTGAAGCTTTCTTT
j_gene: TRBJ2-7; abundance: few; v_gene: TRBV12-3/TRBV12-4; d_gene: TRBD2; CDR3aa: CASSFGPGGSAF; CDR3nt: TGTGCCAGCAGTTTTGGTCCGGGGGGGTCGGCCTTC
j_gene: TRBJ1-6; abundance: NA; v_gene: TRBV7-3; d_gene: TRBD1; CDR3aa: CASSLSGGTGSPLHF; CDR3nt: TGTGCCAGCAGCTTATCAGGGGGCACTGGTTCACCCCTCCACTTT
j_gene: TRBJ1-1; abundance: many; v_gene: TRBV2; d_gene: NA; CDR3aa: CASMWGVNTEAFF; CDR3nt: TGTGCCAGCATGTGGGGGGTGAACACTGAAGCTTTCTTT
j_gene: TRBJ1-1; abundance: many; v_gene: TRBV7-9; d_gene: NA; CDR3aa: CASSKPGGANTEAFF; CDR3nt: TGTGCCAGCAGCAAACCGGGAGGGGCGAACACTGAAGCTTTCTTT
j_gene: TRBJ1-2; abundance: few; v_gene: TRBV12-3/TRBV12-4; d_gene: NA; CDR3aa: CASSLTGHGYTF; CDR3nt: TGTGCCAGCAGTTTGACGGGGCATGGCTACACCTTC
j_gene: TRBJ2-2; abundance: NA; v_gene: TRBV20-1; d_gene: NA; CDR3aa: CSARVTGNTGELFF; CDR3nt: TGCAGTGCTAGGGTGACAGGGAACACCGGGGAGCTGTTTTTT
j_gene: TRBJ2-2; abundance: few; v_gene: TRBV27; d_gene: TRBD1; CDR3aa: CASSPDRVSTGELFF; CDR3nt: TGTGCCAGCAGCCCCGACAGGGTGTCAACCGGGGAGCTGTTTTTT
j_gene: TRBJ2-3; abundance: many; v_gene: TRBV30; d_gene: NA; CDR3aa: CAWSVLGDPDTQYF; CDR3nt: TGTGCCTGGAGTGTACTAGGGGATCCAGATACGCAGTATTTT
j_gene: TRBJ1-2; abundance: NA; v_gene: TRBV10-3; d_gene: NA; CDR3aa: CAIRGANYGYTF; CDR3nt: TGTGCCATCCGGGGAGCTAACTATGGCTACACCTTC
j_gene: TRBJ1-2; abundance: NA; v_gene: TRBV18; d_gene: NA; CDR3aa: CASSPNGDGYTF; CDR3nt: TGTGCCAGCTCACCTAACGGGGATGGCTACACCTTC
j_gene: TRBJ1-1; abundance: NA; v_gene: TRBV19; d_gene: TRBD1; CDR3aa: CASIRDRGASVTEAFF; CDR3nt: TGTGCCAGTATCCGGGACAGGGGAGCGAGTGTCACTGAAGCTTTCTTT
j_gene: TRBJ1-1; abundance: NA; v_gene: TRBV27; d_gene: TRBD1; CDR3aa: CASSPGQGTNTEAFF; CDR3nt: TGTGCCAGCAGTCCGGGACAGGGGACGAACACTGAAGCTTTCTTT
j_gene: TRBJ1-6; abundance: few; v_gene: TRBV3-1; d_gene: NA; CDR3aa: CASGQDGTDYNSPLHF; CDR3nt: TGTGCCAGCGGCCAGGACGGGACGGATTATAATTCACCCCTCCACTTT
j_gene: TRBJ2-5; abundance: NA; v_gene: TRBV6-9; d_gene: TRBD1; CDR3aa: CASSSSGQRETQYF; CDR3nt: TGTGCCAGCAGTTCCTCGGGACAGAGAGAGACCCAGTACTTC
j_gene: TRBJ1-1; abundance: many; v_gene: TRBV28; d_gene: TRBD1; CDR3aa: CASSFLPGQGGTEAFF; CDR3nt: TGTGCCAGCAGTTTTCTACCGGGACAGGGGGGGACTGAAGCTTTCTTT
j_gene: TRBJ1-2; abundance: few; v_gene: TRBV5-6; d_gene: NA; CDR3aa: CASSFDRDGYTF; CDR3nt: TGTGCCAGCAGCTTCGACCGGGATGGCTACACCTTC
j_gene: TRBJ2-3; abundance: many; v_gene: TRBV5-1; d_gene: NA; CDR3aa: CASSPSLEKRKQYF; CDR3nt: TGCGCCAGCAGCCCCTCCCTGGAGAAAAGAAAGCAGTATTTT
j_gene: TRBJ2-3; abundance: many; v_gene: TRBV18; d_gene: TRBD1; CDR3aa: CASSPRDRGRTDTQYF; CDR3nt: TGTGCCAGCTCACCTAGGGACAGGGGGCGAACAGATACGCAGTATTTT
j_gene: TRBJ1-2; abundance: many; v_gene: TRBV20-1; d_gene: NA; CDR3aa: CSARTGQGRGYTF; CDR3nt: TGCAGTGCTAGAACCGGGCAAGGACGGGGCTACACCTTC
j_gene: TRBJ1-2; abundance: few; v_gene: TRBV20-1; d_gene: TRBD1; CDR3aa: CSAPGQDANYGYTF; CDR3nt: TGCAGTGCCCCAGGACAGGACGCTAACTATGGCTACACCTTC